The 14 T cell receptor beta chains below were found in one sample sequenced in a study of T cell responses to AZD1222 COVID-19 vaccine. Generated by immunoSEQ multiplex PCR, the TCRdb table keeps only in-frame clones and is missing some. The sample carries 130,000 or so clones, over 90% recorded once. The sequencing here drew on peripheral blood, taken on day 0 of MenACWY control vaccination. Receptors were obtained from an adult in good health.

Only one count was recorded for this clone. The V gene is TRBV19, the J gene TRBJ1-5; no clear D gene. V was shortened by 3 bases and J by 4 bases, with 10 bases between the two germline ends. Per germline, CDR1 LNHDA and CDR2 SQIVND (reference sequence). This CDR3 is 14 amino acids long. The CDR3 reads CASSIEPGNQPQHF. CDR3 nucleotide sequence: TGTGCCAGTAGTATCGAGCCTGGGAATCAGCCCCAGCATTTT.

The chain has TRBV27 and TRBJ1-2; TRBD1 agrees at 7 bases. CDR1 is MNHEY, CDR2 SMNVEV, per germline (reference sequence). This CDR3 has 12 residues. The trim removed 4 bases at V and 5 bases at J, leaving 1 base unmatched. CDR3 sequence (DNA): TGTGCCAGCAGTTCGGGACAGTATGGCTACACCTTC. Its translation: CASSSGQYGYTF.

J is TRBJ2-4 and V is TRBV13; TRBD2 might be the D (8 bases). The CDR3 covers 19 residues. V gave up 5 bases and J gave up 8 bases, with 31 bases separating them. The V gene's germline CDR1 is PRHDT and CDR2 FYEKMQ (reference sequence). In DNA form, the CDR3 reads TGTGCCAGCAGCCCTCGACAGGGACGGAGGAAGCGGGAGAAGGACATTCAGTACTTC. It yields the protein CASSPRQGRRKREKDIQYF.

The rearrangement uses TRBV4-3 and TRBJ2-5; D is undetermined. Between the trimmed V and J ends, which lost 0 bases and 6 bases, there was a span of 5 bases. Germline V CDR1 and CDR2: LGHNA, YSLEER. This CDR3 comprises 12 residues. CDR3 nucleotide sequence: TGCGCCAGCAGCCAAGATAGAAAGACCCAGTACTTC. This translates into CASSQDRKTQYF.

This chain connects TRBV28 to TRBJ1-2; D ambiguous. CDR1 and CDR2 (germline): MDHEN, SYDVKM. V was trimmed by 6 bases and J by 6 bases, leaving 20 bases between them. The CDR3 is made up of 15 amino acids. The CDR3 loop is CASRSPSTGSDGYTF. CDR3 bases: TGTGCCAGCAGGTCCCCATCCACCGGGTCGGATGGCTACACCTTC.

This sequence joins TRBV7-2 and TRBJ1-1, with D maybe TRBD1 (6 bases). Looked up from germline, CDR1 is SGHTA and CDR2 is FQGNSA. The CDR3 is made up of 15 amino acids. V was cut by 3 bases and J by 4 bases, with 15 bases left in between. The DNA for the CDR3 is TGTGCCAGCAGCTTGCTGGGGGGCGCAGGCACTGAAGCTTTCTTT. It encodes CASSLLGGAGTEAFF.

The chain combines TRBV6-1 with TRBJ2-1; TRBD2 agrees at 11 bases. With 0 bases clipped from V and 6 bases from J, the junction kept 1 base outside the gene matches. The CDR3 totals 15 residues. Germline V gives CDR1 MNHNS, CDR2 SASEGT. CDR3 bases: TGTGCCAGCAGTGAAGCTAGCGGGGGGGCCAATGAGCAGTTCTTC. Residues: CASSEASGGANEQFF.

The chain uses TRBV18 and TRBJ1-5, with TRBD1 as a possible D gene (6 bases). Germline V gene sequence: CDR1 KGHSH, CDR2 LQKENI. Trimming shortened V by 3 bases and J by 5 bases, and 11 bases separated the two germline ends. The CDR3 consists of 14 residues. The CDR3 region has the DNA TGTGCCAGCTCACCGGGGACAATCGATCAGCCCCAGCATTTT. Translation: CASSPGTIDQPQHF.

This clone was seen once. This chain connects TRBV24-1 to TRBJ1-3; maybe TRBD1 (6 bases). The CDR3 is made up of 14 amino acids. The germline V gene encodes CDR1 KGHDR and CDR2 SFDVKD. The V and J ends lost 4 bases and 16 bases respectively, with 22 bases between them. The CDR3 region is CATSDPGTSVGFYF. CDR3 DNA sequence: TGTGCCACCAGTGACCCCGGGACATCAGTGGGTTTTTATTTT.

V is TRBV4-1 and J is TRBJ1-3; D ambiguous. The V and J ends lost 0 bases and 4 bases respectively, with 7 bases between them. Per the germline V gene, CDR1 is MGHRA and CDR2 is YSYEKL. The CDR3 contains 14 residues. The CDR3 nucleotides read TGCGCCAGCAGCCAAGATCCGAACGGAAACACCATATATTTT. Its translation: CASSQDPNGNTIYF.

This sequence joins TRBV5-1 and TRBJ2-2, with D possibly TRBD2 on 5 matching bases. The germline gives CDR1 SGHRS, CDR2 YFSETQ. The CDR3 is made up of 14 amino acids. V lost 4 bases, J lost 1 base, and 8 bases lay in between. The CDR3: CASSRAGNTGELFF. CDR3 DNA: TGCGCCAGCAGCAGGGCGGGGAACACCGGGGAGCTGTTTTTT.

V is TRBV5-3 and J is TRBJ1-3, with a possible D match to TRBD1 (5 bases). TRBV5-3 is sorted into the ORF group, with uncertain function. The V and J ends lost 7 bases and 4 bases respectively, with 21 bases between them. This CDR3 region has 16 residues. The CDR3 reads CARGGFGTSKGNTIYF. CDR3 DNA sequence: TGTGCCAGAGGGGGTTTTGGGACGTCGAAGGGAAACACCATATATTTT.

The V and J genes are TRBV19 and TRBJ2-5; 8 nucleotides match TRBD2. V gave up 5 bases and J gave up 2 bases; unmatched junction bases: 10. The germline CDR1 and CDR2 sequences are LNHDA and SQIVND (reference sequence). The CDR3 covers 16 residues. The DNA of the CDR3 is TGTGCCAGTAGTGCAGGAGTGGTAGCGGGACAAGAGACCCAGTACTTC. Amino acids: CASSAGVVAGQETQYF.

This sequence joins TRBV9 and TRBJ1-1; D is ambiguous. This CDR3 is built from 15 residues. The V end lost 4 bases, the J end lost 5 bases, and 18 bases lay between the germline ends. CDR1 and CDR2 (germline): SGDLS, YYNGEE. DNA of the CDR3: TGTGCCAGCAGCTCCGACCCCGACTTTGAGACTGAAGCTTTCTTT. Translated, it gives CASSSDPDFETEAFF.